This TCR beta chain stems from a study of blood T cell repertoires in COVID-19. Background on the study: Sources were T cells, B-cell-depleted T cells, or PBMCs; the material itself was cDNA or gDNA.

Original analysis: Amplification of reference gene primers provided the estimated nucleated cell counts. Profiling relied on immunoSEQ multiplex PCR, and the TCRdb table lists in-frame clones only, not all of them. The V and J calls and the clone size are those of that table, but D and trimming were determined from the DNA. Of about 26,000 clones in the sample, more than 70% are singletons; the top ten hold around a third. This clone showed up just once. J gave up 0 bases and V 5 bases, and 5 bases lay outside the gene matches. CDR3 size: 15 residues. Germline assignment: CDR1 MNHEY and CDR2 SVGAGI. Sequences were obtained from peripheral blood. The TCR comes from a human donor in a cohort sampled during active COVID-19. The rearrangement joins TRBV6-5 to TRBJ1-1; 8 bases are shared with TRBD1. The DNA for the CDR3 is TGTGCCAGCAGTAACAGGGGGGTCATGAACACTGAAGCTTTCTTT. Encoded protein: CASSNRGVMNTEAFF.